This entry features one TCR beta chain sequence. The sample belongs to a study of CD4 T cell repertoires in COVID-19. Trimming stripped 5 bases from V and 5 bases from J, with 15 bases between. CDR3 length equals 14 residues. Looked up from germline, CDR1 is PRHDT and CDR2 is FYEKMQ (reference sequence). The method was immunoSEQ multiplex PCR; TCRdb's version includes in-frame clones alone and lacks a portion of them. The sample records approximately 75,000 clones, 83% being singletons. This receptor was identified in a human donor who had COVID-19. The source material was CD4+ T cells from peripheral blood, sampled after recovery from COVID-19. V and J are TRBV13 and TRBJ2-5, with a weak D call TRBD1 (6 bases). CDR3 nucleotide sequence: TGTGCCAGCAGCGCCCAGGGGCGTGGGGAGACCCAGTACTTC. Translating it yields CASSAQGRGETQYF.